The 4 T cell receptor beta chains presented below share a single source sample, sequenced in a study of Graves' ophthalmopathy and Graves' hyperthyroidism. Amplification of the TCR beta CDR3 regions used RNA transcripts (as template). First-round RT-PCR with HTBI primers preceded a second-round multiplex PCR. In TCRdb, the multiplex PCR reads were re-called with MiXCR into one record per CDR3 protein. The sample shows about 700,000 distinct CDR3 sequences, 40% of them seen only once. Sequencing input: peripheral blood. These receptor sequences come from an adult man with Graves' ophthalmopathy.

A word on this clonotype: Its ends do not fully match the called genes, so a read error is possible. The chain employs TRBV5-8 and TRBJ1-2, with TRBD1 matching 8 bases. Germline CDR1 and CDR2: SGHTS and YDEGEE. The CDR3 totals 15 residues. CDR3 sequence: CASSQNRGNGYGYTF. The CDR3 DNA reads TGCGCCAGCAGCCAAAACAGGGGGAACGGCTATGGCTACACCTTC.

The table lists this clonotype with a few counts. A much larger clone differs from this one at a single base, so this may be a read error. V usage is TRBV2 and J usage is TRBJ1-1; no clear D. The germline V gene has CDR1 SNHLY and CDR2 FYNNEI. The CDR3 is 12 amino acids. Trimming left V 2 bases short and J 5 bases short, with 6 bases between. The CDR3 DNA sequence: TGTGCCAGCAGTGAATGGAGTACTGAAGCTTTCTTT. Its protein product is CASSEWSTEAFF.

This clonotype was seen ten or more times. The J gene is TRBJ2-2, the V gene TRBV2; tentatively, D is TRBD2 (6 bases). V lost 6 bases to trimming and J lost 9 bases, with 8 bases between them. CDR3 length: 11 residues. In germline, CDR1 is SNHLY, CDR2 FYNNEI. The CDR3 nucleotides are TGTGCCAGCAGAGGGACTTGGGAGCTGTTTTTT. This encodes CASRGTWELFF.

This clonotype was seen only a few times. The chain carries TRBV2 and TRBJ2-7; weak D call: TRBD1 (6 bases). Germline V CDR1 and CDR2: SNHLY, FYNNEI. V was pared by 6 bases and J by 2 bases, with 8 bases between. This CDR3 is 12 amino acids long. The CDR3 DNA sequence: TGTGCCAGCAGGGGGGCCACCTACGAGCAGTACTTC. This sequence encodes CASRGATYEQYF.